Listed below are T cell receptor beta chains from one sample, sequenced in a study of beta chain features in type 1 diabetes. Using immunoSEQ multiplex PCR, the repertoire was profiled, and TCRdb retains in-frame clones only, with some absent. The sample yields fewer than 650,000 clones, roughly a sixth seen once. Specimen: naive CD4+ T cells from blood. These receptors were taken from a man aged 18-30 years in good health. Each CDR3 is given with its conserved first and last residue. D genes are given only for firm matches. Size values are once, few and many counts, or a class for expanded clones, and some rows have none.

CDR3 DNA: TGTGCCATCGAGGGACTAGCGGGAGACGAGCAGTTCTTC
CDR3 protein: CAIEGLAGDEQFF
V gene: TRBV10-3
CDR3 length: 13
D gene: TRBD2
clone size: .
J gene: TRBJ2-1

CDR3 DNA: TGTGCCAGCAGCTTAGAAGGACTAGCGGGAGGCAATGAGCAGTTCTTC
CDR3 protein: CASSLEGLAGGNEQFF
V gene: TRBV13
CDR3 length: 16
D gene: TRBD2
clone size: .
J gene: TRBJ2-1

CDR3 DNA: TGTGCCAGCAGCTTGGATGCCAATCAGCCCCAGCATTTT
CDR3 protein: CASSLDANQPQHF
V gene: TRBV5-4
CDR3 length: 13
D gene: .
clone size: .
J gene: TRBJ1-5

CDR3 DNA: TGTGCCAGCAGACGGGAGGGGGAATCGGGTGAGCAGTACTTC
CDR3 protein: CASRREGESGEQYF
V gene: TRBV7-9
CDR3 length: 14
D gene: TRBD2
clone size: few
J gene: TRBJ2-7

CDR3 DNA: TGCGCCAGCACCCCGGGACAGGGGACGATTAGCTCCTACAATGAGCAGTTCTTC
CDR3 protein: CASTPGQGTISSYNEQFF
V gene: TRBV4-1
CDR3 length: 18
D gene: TRBD1
clone size: .
J gene: TRBJ2-1

CDR3 DNA: TGTGCCACCAGCAGAGGGGGCGGACAGGGGGATTCACCCCTCCACTTT
CDR3 protein: CATSRGGGQGDSPLHF
V gene: TRBV15
CDR3 length: 16
D gene: TRBD1
clone size: .
J gene: TRBJ1-6

CDR3 DNA: TGTGCCAGCAGTCCTAGCGTGGCGGGGAGCTACGAGCAGTACTTC
CDR3 protein: CASSPSVAGSYEQYF
V gene: TRBV28
CDR3 length: 15
D gene: .
clone size: few
J gene: TRBJ2-7

CDR3 DNA: TGTGCCAGCAGCCCCCCCAACGGGAATGAGCAGTTCTTC
CDR3 protein: CASSPPNGNEQFF
V gene: TRBV7-3
CDR3 length: 13
D gene: .
clone size: few
J gene: TRBJ2-1

CDR3 DNA: TGTGCCAGCAGCTCCCCGGATCAAGAGACCCAGTACTTC
CDR3 protein: CASSSPDQETQYF
V gene: TRBV7-7
CDR3 length: 13
D gene: .
clone size: .
J gene: TRBJ2-5

CDR3 DNA: TGTGCCAGCAGCTTCTCGGGATCAAGGAGCGGAACTGAAGCTTTCTTT
CDR3 protein: CASSFSGSRSGTEAFF
V gene: TRBV7-2
CDR3 length: 16
D gene: .
clone size: .
J gene: TRBJ1-1

CDR3 DNA: TGTGCCTGGAGTGTACAAGGGTTAGAGACCCAGTACTTC
CDR3 protein: CAWSVQGLETQYF
V gene: TRBV30
CDR3 length: 13
D gene: .
clone size: few
J gene: TRBJ2-5

CDR3 DNA: TGCAGCGTTTTGACTAGCGGGTCTTCCTACGAGCAGTACTTC
CDR3 protein: CSVLTSGSSYEQYF
V gene: TRBV29-1
CDR3 length: 14
D gene: TRBD2
clone size: .
J gene: TRBJ2-7

CDR3 DNA: TGCAGCGTCGTTCTACGGGTCGCGGGCTCCTACAATGAGCAGTTCTTC
CDR3 protein: CSVVLRVAGSYNEQFF
V gene: TRBV29-1
CDR3 length: 16
D gene: .
clone size: few
J gene: TRBJ2-1

CDR3 DNA: TGTGCCAGCAGCCGCCAAGAGACCCAGTACTTC
CDR3 protein: CASSRQETQYF
V gene: TRBV28
CDR3 length: 11
D gene: .
clone size: .
J gene: TRBJ2-5

CDR3 DNA: TGTGCCAGCAGCTTAGCTGCGACAGATACGCAGTATTTT
CDR3 protein: CASSLAATDTQYF
V gene: TRBV7-6
CDR3 length: 13
D gene: .
clone size: .
J gene: TRBJ2-3

CDR3 DNA: TGTGCCAGCAGCCTTTTCGAATTGGGGACAGACTCGGTTTATAGCAATCAGCCCCAGCATTTT
CDR3 protein: CASSLFELGTDSVYSNQPQHF
V gene: TRBV21-1
CDR3 length: 21
D gene: .
clone size: few
J gene: TRBJ1-5

CDR3 DNA: TGTGCCAGCAGCGTCCGTCCCGGGACAGGGGTAGATACGCAGTATTTT
CDR3 protein: CASSVRPGTGVDTQYF
V gene: TRBV9
CDR3 length: 16
D gene: TRBD1
clone size: .
J gene: TRBJ2-3

CDR3 DNA: TGTGCCAGCAGCGTCTTAGGGGACTCGTCCTACGAGCAGTACTTC
CDR3 protein: CASSVLGDSSYEQYF
V gene: TRBV9
CDR3 length: 15
D gene: .
clone size: few
J gene: TRBJ2-7

CDR3 DNA: TGCAGCAAAACGACAGGGTCGAACACTGAAGCTTTCTTT
CDR3 protein: CSKTTGSNTEAFF
V gene: TRBV29-1
CDR3 length: 13
D gene: TRBD1
clone size: .
J gene: TRBJ1-1

CDR3 DNA: TGTGCCAGCAGTTCGCCTGAAGCTAACTATGGCTACACCTTC
CDR3 protein: CASSSPEANYGYTF
V gene: TRBV28
CDR3 length: 14
D gene: .
clone size: .
J gene: TRBJ1-2